This T cell receptor beta chain was identified in a study of T-cell memory formation after mild COVID-19. Study in general: TCR clusters were mostly confined to one donor each. Study findings and constraints: The main location of contracting CD4+ clones was CM and EM, and that of contracting CD8+ clones was EMRA.

Of note for this clonotype: Its specificity is unknown.

The CDR3 contains 13 residues. Germline lookup yields CDR1 SGHVS and CDR2 FNYEAQ. The germline V and J ends were trimmed by 4 bases and 0 bases, with 4 bases remaining between them. One entry per CDR3 protein results from TCRdb running MiXCR on the 5' RACE reads. The data show tens of thousands of distinct CDR3 sequences, around 30% seen once. The TCR was taken from a man younger than 30 who had mild COVID-19 (a few samples of this study predate the infection). Cell type and time point are not known. The chain joins TRBV7-6 to TRBJ1-3, with D unclear. Sequences were obtained from PBMCs or a T cell subset sorted from them (not recorded which). For the CDR3, the DNA is TGTGCCAGCAGCTCAGGCTCTGGAAACACCATATATTTT. This gives the protein CASSSGSGNTIYF.